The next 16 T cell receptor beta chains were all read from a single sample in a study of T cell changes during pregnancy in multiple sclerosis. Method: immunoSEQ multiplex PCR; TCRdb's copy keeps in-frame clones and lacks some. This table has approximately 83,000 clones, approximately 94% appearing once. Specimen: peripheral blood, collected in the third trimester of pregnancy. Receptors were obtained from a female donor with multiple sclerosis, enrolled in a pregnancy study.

The CDR3 loop reads CAWGLAGEYNEQFF. DNA for the CDR3: TGTGCCTGGGGACTAGCGGGAGAGTACAATGAGCAGTTCTTC. This sequence joins TRBV30 and TRBJ2-1; 13 positions agree with TRBD2. With 5 bases clipped from V and 4 bases from J, the junction kept 2 bases outside the gene matches. The CDR3 loop spans 14 amino acids. Germline V gene data show CDR1 as GTSNPN and CDR2 as SVGIG (reference sequence).

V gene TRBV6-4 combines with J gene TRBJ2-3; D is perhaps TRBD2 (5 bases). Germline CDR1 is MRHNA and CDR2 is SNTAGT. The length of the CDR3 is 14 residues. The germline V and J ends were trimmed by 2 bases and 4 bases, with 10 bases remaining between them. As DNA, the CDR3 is TGTGCCAGCAGTGACGGCGGTAGCGCAGATACGCAGTATTTT. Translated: CASSDGGSADTQYF.

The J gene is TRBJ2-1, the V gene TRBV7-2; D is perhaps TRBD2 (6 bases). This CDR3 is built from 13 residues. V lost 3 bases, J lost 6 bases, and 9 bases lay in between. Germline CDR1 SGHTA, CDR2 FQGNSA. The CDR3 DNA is TGTGCCAGCAGCTTCGGGGGAGTCAATGAGCAGTTCTTC. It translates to CASSFGGVNEQFF.

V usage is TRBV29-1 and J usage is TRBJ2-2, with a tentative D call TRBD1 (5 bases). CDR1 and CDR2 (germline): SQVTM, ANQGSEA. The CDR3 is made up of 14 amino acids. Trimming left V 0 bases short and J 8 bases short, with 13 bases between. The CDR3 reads CSVEEGRVAGELFF. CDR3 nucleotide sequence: TGCAGCGTTGAAGAGGGCAGGGTGGCAGGGGAGCTGTTTTTT.

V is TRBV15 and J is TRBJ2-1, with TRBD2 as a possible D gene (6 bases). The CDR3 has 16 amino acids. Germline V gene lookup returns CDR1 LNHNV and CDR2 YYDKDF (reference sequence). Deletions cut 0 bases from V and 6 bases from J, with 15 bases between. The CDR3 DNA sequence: TGTGCCACCAGCAGAGACGGACTAATAATTAGCAATGAGCAGTTCTTC. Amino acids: CATSRDGLIISNEQFF.

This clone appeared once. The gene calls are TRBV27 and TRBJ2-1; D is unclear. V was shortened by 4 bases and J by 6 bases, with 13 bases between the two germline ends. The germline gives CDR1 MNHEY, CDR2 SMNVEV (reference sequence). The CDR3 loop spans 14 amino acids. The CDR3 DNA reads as TGTGCCAGCAGTTCACCTCAGATCTTCAATGAGCAGTTCTTC. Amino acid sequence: CASSSPQIFNEQFF.

Here the CDR3 DNA reads TGTGCCATCAGCGTACAGGGGGCTGTTTACGAGCAGTACTTC. It specifies CAISVQGAVYEQYF. The V gene is TRBV10-3, the J gene TRBJ2-7, with 9 nucleotides matching TRBD1. V lost 6 bases and J lost 4; bases outside the gene matches: 7. Per the germline V gene, CDR1 is ENHRY and CDR2 is SYGVKD. The CDR3 spans 14 residues.

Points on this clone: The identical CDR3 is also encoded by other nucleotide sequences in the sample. As DNA, the CDR3 is TGCAGCGTTGAAGGGGGGGGGAATGAGCAGTTCTTC. This translates into CSVEGGGNEQFF. The chain employs TRBV29-1 and TRBJ2-1; 7 bases match TRBD2. CDR1 and CDR2 (germline): SQVTM, ANQGSEA. Trimming removed 1 base from V and 7 bases from J; junction bases left unmatched: 1. The CDR3 runs to 12 residues.

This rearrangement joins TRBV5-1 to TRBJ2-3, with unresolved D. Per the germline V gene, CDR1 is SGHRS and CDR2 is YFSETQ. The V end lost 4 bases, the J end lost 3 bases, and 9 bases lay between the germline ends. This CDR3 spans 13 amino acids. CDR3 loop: CASSRLETDTQYF. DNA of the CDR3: TGCGCCAGCAGCCGGCTAGAAACAGATACGCAGTATTTT.

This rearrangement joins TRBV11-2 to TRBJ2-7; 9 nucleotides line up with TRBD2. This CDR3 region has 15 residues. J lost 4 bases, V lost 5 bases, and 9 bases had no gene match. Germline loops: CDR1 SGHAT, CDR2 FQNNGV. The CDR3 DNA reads TGTGCCAGCAGCCTGACCGGGACTAGCCCTTACGAGCAGTACTTC. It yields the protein CASSLTGTSPYEQYF.

In DNA form, the CDR3 reads TGTGCCAGCAAACGAGGACAGGGGTCCTACAATGAGCAGTTCTTC. This encodes CASKRGQGSYNEQFF. The chain is built from TRBV2 and TRBJ2-1; 9 bases match TRBD1. Germline V gene data show CDR1 as SNHLY and CDR2 as FYNNEI. V trimming: 7 bases; J trimming: 1 base; junction bases outside the gene matches: 5. The CDR3 is made up of 15 amino acids.

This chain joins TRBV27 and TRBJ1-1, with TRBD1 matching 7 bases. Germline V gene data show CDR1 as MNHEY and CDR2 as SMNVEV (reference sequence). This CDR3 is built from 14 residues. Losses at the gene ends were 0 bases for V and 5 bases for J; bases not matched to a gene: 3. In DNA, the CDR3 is TGTGCCAGCAGTTTATCACAGGGGAGGACTGAAGCTTTCTTT. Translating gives CASSLSQGRTEAFF.

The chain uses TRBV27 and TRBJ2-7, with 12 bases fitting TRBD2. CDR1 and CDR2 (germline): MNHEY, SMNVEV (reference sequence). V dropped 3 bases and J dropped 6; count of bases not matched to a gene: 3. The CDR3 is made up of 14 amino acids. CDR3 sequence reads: CASSFGLAGSEQYF. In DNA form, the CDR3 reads TGTGCCAGCAGTTTCGGACTAGCGGGATCCGAGCAGTACTTC.

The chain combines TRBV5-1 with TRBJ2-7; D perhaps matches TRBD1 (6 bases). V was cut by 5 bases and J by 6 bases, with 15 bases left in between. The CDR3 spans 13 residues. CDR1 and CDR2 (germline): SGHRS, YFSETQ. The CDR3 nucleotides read TGCGCCAGCAGGACAGGTAAAGGGTTCGAGCAGTACTTC. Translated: CASRTGKGFEQYF.

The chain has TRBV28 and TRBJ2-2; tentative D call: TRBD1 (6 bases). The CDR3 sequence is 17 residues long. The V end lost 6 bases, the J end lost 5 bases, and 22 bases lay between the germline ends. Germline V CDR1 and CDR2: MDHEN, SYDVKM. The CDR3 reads CASRRRQAIPLTGELFF. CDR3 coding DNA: TGTGCCAGCAGGCGGCGACAGGCCATCCCCCTAACCGGGGAGCTGTTTTTT.

CDR3 protein: CASSEVQGRGGYTF. In DNA form, the CDR3 reads TGTGCCAGCAGTGAGGTCCAGGGGCGCGGTGGCTACACCTTC. The V call is TRBV27, the J call TRBJ1-2; a possible D gene is TRBD1 (6 bases). Germline assignment: CDR1 MNHEY and CDR2 SMNVEV (reference sequence). Trimming shortened V by 5 bases and J by 7 bases, and 17 bases separated the two germline ends. The CDR3 consists of 14 residues.